The 19 T cell receptor beta chains below come from one sample, sequenced in a study of T cell responses to AZD1222 COVID-19 vaccine. Repertoires were generated with immunoSEQ multiplex PCR, while TCRdb's copy carries only in-frame clones and drops some. Here the sample spans some 50,000 clones, under 85% being singletons. The specimen comprised peripheral blood, sampled on day 0 of MenACWY control vaccination. These receptors all come from an adult in good health.

This chain links TRBV4-1 with TRBJ2-1; 13 nucleotides agree with TRBD2. The CDR3 is made up of 17 amino acids. Trimming at V came to 4 bases and at J to 6 bases, leaving 9 bases not matched to a gene. CDR1 and CDR2 from the germline V gene are MGHRA and YSYEKL. The CDR3 nucleotides are TGCGCCAGCAGCCGAGGGGGACTAGCGGGATTAGGCAATGAGCAGTTCTTC. Protein: CASSRGGLAGLGNEQFF.

This sequence joins TRBV7-6 and TRBJ1-1; TRBD1 might be the D (6 bases). V lost 5 bases to trimming and J lost 6 bases, with 13 bases between them. Germline V gene data show CDR1 as SGHVS and CDR2 as FNYEAQ. The CDR3 runs 13 residues. DNA for the CDR3: TGTGCCAGCAGCAGAAAACAGGGCGCTGAAGCTTTCTTT. It encodes CASSRKQGAEAFF. Combining the CDR3 with reference TRBV7-6 and TRBJ1-1 gives the whole variable domain GAGVSQSPRYKVTKRGQDVALRCDPISGHVSLYWYRQALGQGPEFLTYFNYEAQQDKSGLPNDRFSAERPEGSISTLTIQRTEQRDSAMYRCASSRKQGAEAFFGQGTRLTVV.

V is TRBV15 and J is TRBJ1-4, with a weak D call TRBD1 (6 bases). The V gene lost 0 bases and the J gene lost 5 bases, with 13 bases spanning the gap. Germline V CDR1 and CDR2: LNHNV, YYDKDF (reference sequence). The CDR3 totals 16 residues. The CDR3 reads CATSRDRWTANEKLFF. CDR3 in DNA: TGTGCCACCAGCAGAGATCGTTGGACAGCAAATGAAAAACTGTTTTTT.

V is TRBV6-6 and J is TRBJ1-1, with no clear D. The length of the CDR3 is 12 residues. The germline CDR1 and CDR2 sequences are MNHNY and SVGAGI (reference sequence). The V end was cut by 3 bases, the J end by 7 bases, with 9 bases between. CDR3 sequence: CASSYGPSEAFF. Here the CDR3 DNA reads TGTGCCAGCAGTTATGGGCCCAGTGAAGCTTTCTTT.

The chain uses TRBV2 and TRBJ1-1, with 10 bases aligning to TRBD1. CDR1 is SNHLY, CDR2 FYNNEI, per germline. V shed 1 base, J shed 5 bases, and the junction held 7 bases outside the gene matches. The CDR3 consists of 16 residues. The CDR3 DNA reads TGTGCCAGCAGTGAAGTAGGGACAGGGGTAGGAACTGAAGCTTTCTTT. Its translation is CASSEVGTGVGTEAFF.

This chain joins TRBV5-6 and TRBJ1-1; a possible D gene is TRBD1 (6 bases). The CDR3 contains 16 residues. Trimming removed 3 bases from V and 1 base from J, with 16 bases in between. Germline V gives CDR1 SGHDT, CDR2 YYEEEE. Written as DNA, the CDR3 is TGTGCCAGCAGCTCTATGGGGGCGGGAAAGAACACTGAAGCTTTCTTT. Encoded protein: CASSSMGAGKNTEAFF.

The CDR3 DNA reads TGCGCCAGCAGCTTCGGGGCAATGAACACTGAAGCTTTCTTT. Its translation: CASSFGAMNTEAFF. The V and J genes are TRBV5-1 and TRBJ1-1, with a possible D match to TRBD1 (5 bases). Trimming removed 2 bases from V and 0 bases from J, with 8 bases in between. CDR3 length: 14 residues. Germline V lookup: CDR1 SGHRS, CDR2 YFSETQ.

The chain is built from TRBV5-6 and TRBJ2-7; D not certain. The CDR3 totals 14 residues. CDR1 and CDR2 from the germline V gene are SGHDT and YYEEEE. Trimming removed 4 bases at V and 3 bases at J, with 14 bases between. The DNA of the CDR3 is TGTGCCAGCAGCGGGAAAGGGCGCGGCTACGAGCAGTACTTC. It is translated as CASSGKGRGYEQYF. The full variable domain, its missing parts supplied by reference TRBV5-6 and TRBJ2-7, is DAGVTQSPTHLIKTRGQQVTLRCSPKSGHDTVSWYQQALGQGPQFIFQYYEEEERQRGNFPDRFSGHQFPNYSSELNVNALLLGDSALYLCASSGKGRGYEQYFGPGTRLTVT.

The chain recombines TRBV19 with TRBJ2-5; the D call may be TRBD1 or TRBD2 (5 bases each). Germline loops: CDR1 LNHDA, CDR2 SQIVND (reference sequence). The CDR3 has 15 amino acids. V lost 2 bases and J 2 bases, leaving 12 bases between the germline ends. CDR3 nucleotide sequence: TGTGCCAGTAGTATAACCCTGGGACGACAAGAGACCCAGTACTTC. It translates to CASSITLGRQETQYF.

The chain joins TRBV18 to TRBJ2-7; the match to TRBD2 covers 9 bases. The germline V gene has CDR1 KGHSH and CDR2 LQKENI. The CDR3 is made up of 15 amino acids. Unmatched junction bases numbered 5, after V lost 2 bases and J lost 3 bases. In DNA form, the CDR3 reads TGTGCCAGCTCACCAGCGGCTAGCGGGAACTACGAGCAGTACTTC. It codes for CASSPAASGNYEQYF.

V is TRBV20-1 and J is TRBJ2-3; D gene ambiguous. The germline gives CDR1 DFQATT, CDR2 SNEGSKA (reference sequence). The V end was cut by 1 base, the J end by 8 bases, with 7 bases between. This CDR3 region has 11 residues. CDR3 sequence: CSARADVTQYF. The CDR3 nucleotides read TGCAGTGCTAGAGCGGACGTTACGCAGTATTTT.

This clone came up a few times. The chain recombines TRBV7-9 with TRBJ2-7; 8 bases fit TRBD2. CDR1 SEHNR and CDR2 FQNEAQ come from the germline V gene (reference sequence). This CDR3 region has 16 residues. Germline trimming cut 5 bases from V and 3 bases from J; bases unmatched to any gene: 12. As DNA, the CDR3 is TGTGCCAGCAGCCAATCGGGGGGGCCGCAACACTACGAGCAGTACTTC. This encodes CASSQSGGPQHYEQYF.

This rearrangement joins TRBV11-2 to TRBJ1-4; D is unresolved. Germline assignment: CDR1 SGHAT and CDR2 FQNNGV. The CDR3 consists of 16 residues. Trimming removed 0 bases from V and 1 base from J, with 9 bases in between. Here the CDR3 reads CASSLDTTETNEKLFF. CDR3 DNA sequence: TGTGCCAGCAGCTTAGATACGACGGAAACTAATGAAAAACTGTTTTTT.

This chain uses TRBV19 with TRBJ1-3; 8 nucleotides align to TRBD1. Germline lookup yields CDR1 LNHDA and CDR2 SQIVND (reference sequence). Germline trimming cut 6 bases from V and 5 bases from J; bases unmatched to any gene: 9. This CDR3 has 15 residues. DNA of the CDR3: TGTGCCAGTAGCCAGCAGACAGGGGAAAGAAACACCATATATTTT. This codes for CASSQQTGERNTIYF.

This clone was seen just once. This chain connects TRBV7-9 to TRBJ1-5, with D possibly matching TRBD1 (5 bases). V lost 4 bases and J 4 bases, leaving 11 bases between the germline ends. The CDR3 sequence is 14 residues long. Germline V gives CDR1 SEHNR, CDR2 FQNEAQ (reference sequence). The CDR3 DNA reads TGTGCCAGCAGCTCGGTCGGGGGAAATCAGCCCCAGCATTTT. Its translation: CASSSVGGNQPQHF.

This clone came up a few times. The rearrangement joins TRBV11-2 to TRBJ1-6, with TRBD1 as a possible D gene (6 bases). Germline-derived CDR1 and CDR2 are SGHAT and FQNNGV. The CDR3 length is 17 residues. The V gene lost 5 bases and the J gene lost 12 bases, with 26 bases spanning the gap. CDR3 amino acids: CASSPQGWGPTLLPLHF. Written as DNA, the CDR3 is TGTGCCAGCAGCCCCCAAGGGTGGGGGCCTACCCTTTTACCCCTCCACTTT.

The gene calls are TRBV19 and TRBJ1-1, with D possibly matching TRBD1 (5 bases). V was clipped by 5 bases and J by 6 bases, with 28 bases between them. Germline CDR1 LNHDA, CDR2 SQIVND (reference sequence). The length of the CDR3 is 18 residues. The CDR3 region has the DNA TGTGCCAGTAGTCCCAGGCGAACCCGGGACTCCGTACGGGCTGAAGCTTTCTTT. Its translation: CASSPRRTRDSVRAEAFF.

The rearrangement links TRBV7-9 to TRBJ2-1; TRBD2 matches at 10 bases. Germline V CDR1 and CDR2: SEHNR, FQNEAQ (reference sequence). The V segment lost 5 bases and the J segment 6 bases; nucleotides outside the gene matches: 10. CDR3 size: 16 residues. The DNA for the CDR3 is TGTGCCAGCAGCCCTTCCCAGGTAGCGGGAGGCAATGAGCAGTTCTTC. This gives the protein CASSPSQVAGGNEQFF.

The chain has TRBV4-1 and TRBJ1-3; tentatively, D is TRBD1 (5 bases). With 0 bases removed from V and 0 bases from J, the gap between germline ends came to 12 bases. Germline CDR1 MGHRA, CDR2 YSYEKL. The CDR3 sequence is 17 residues long. The CDR3 region has the DNA TGCGCCAGCAGCCAAGATGCCAGGGTGTCCTCTGGAAACACCATATATTTT. Translation: CASSQDARVSSGNTIYF.